The clone carrying this TCR beta chain has just one count. Its specificity is unknown. The source of the sample is a study of TIL therapy for anti-PD-1-resistant metastatic lung cancer. Turning to the study itself: Tumors carried a median around 1.4 non-synonymous mutations per megabase. Study-level points and caveats: TIL cultures after expansion showed higher clonality and lower diversity than baseline tumor (median 6% vs 31%).

CDR1 is MNHEY, CDR2 SMNVEV, per germline (reference sequence). The germline V and J ends were trimmed by 7 bases and 0 bases, with 12 bases remaining between them. There are 14 residues in the CDR3. As to time point: pre-treatment sample, taken before nivolumab and TIL therapy. The tumor samples were excised metastases, mostly pleural nodules or supraclavicular lymph nodes. Tumors were harvested before any PD-1/PD-L1 blockade. The libraries were made with immunoSEQ v3. Each library reached some 2 million read pairs, or roughly 5-6.5 million at deep level. Produced via immunoSEQ multiplex PCR; TCRdb's table is partial and in-frame only. Of approximately 87,000 clones in the sample, just over 65% were seen once.

The source material was tumor tissue, sampled at baseline. The chain uses TRBV27 and TRBJ1-1, with a weak D call TRBD1 (5 bases). The receptor was isolated from a person aged 25-79 years with non-small cell lung cancer. The CDR3 nucleotides are TGTGCCAGCAAACGCCCGACAGTGAACACTGAAGCTTTCTTT. Translating it yields CASKRPTVNTEAFF.